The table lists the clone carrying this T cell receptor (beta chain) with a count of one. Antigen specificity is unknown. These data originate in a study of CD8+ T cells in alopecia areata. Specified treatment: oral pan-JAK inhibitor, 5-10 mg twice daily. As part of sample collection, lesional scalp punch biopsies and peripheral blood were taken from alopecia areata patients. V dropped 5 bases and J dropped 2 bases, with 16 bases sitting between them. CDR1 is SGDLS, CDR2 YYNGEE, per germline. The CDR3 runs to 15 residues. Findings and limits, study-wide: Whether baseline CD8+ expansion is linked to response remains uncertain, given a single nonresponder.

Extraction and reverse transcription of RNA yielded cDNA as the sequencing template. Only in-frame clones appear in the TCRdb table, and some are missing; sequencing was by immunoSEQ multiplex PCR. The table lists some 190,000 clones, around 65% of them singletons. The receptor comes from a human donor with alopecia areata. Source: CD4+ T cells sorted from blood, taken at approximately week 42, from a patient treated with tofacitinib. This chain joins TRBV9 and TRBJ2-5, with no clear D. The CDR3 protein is CASSRRLGSQETQYF. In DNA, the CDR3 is TGTGCCAGCAGTCGTAGGCTGGGGTCTCAAGAGACCCAGTACTTC.